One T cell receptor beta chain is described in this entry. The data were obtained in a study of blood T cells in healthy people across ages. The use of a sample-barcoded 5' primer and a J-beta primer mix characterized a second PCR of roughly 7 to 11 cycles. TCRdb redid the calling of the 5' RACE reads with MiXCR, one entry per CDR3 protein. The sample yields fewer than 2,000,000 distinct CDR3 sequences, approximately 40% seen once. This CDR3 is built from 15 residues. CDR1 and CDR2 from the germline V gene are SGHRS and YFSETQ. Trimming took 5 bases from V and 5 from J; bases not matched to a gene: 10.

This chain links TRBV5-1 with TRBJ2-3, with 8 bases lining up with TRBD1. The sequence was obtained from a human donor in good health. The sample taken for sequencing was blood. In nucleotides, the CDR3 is TGCGCCAGCAGGTCCCGGGACAGGAGGGAAGATACGCAGTATTTT. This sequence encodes CASRSRDRREDTQYF.